This T cell receptor (beta chain) was obtained from a study of cytomegalovirus exposure and HLA in healthy donors. Overall study context: Findings of an earlier analysis included some 120 million unique TCR beta sequences from roughly 190 million T cells.

Germline CDR1 and CDR2: SNHLY and FYNNEI. The CDR3 is 14 amino acids. V gave up 7 bases and J gave up 2 bases, with 11 bases separating them. In the PCR, 60 Vbeta and 13 Jbeta primers were used. Per the original methods: The count from a later analysis was some 76 million unique TCR beta chains, 9.5 million to 13 million of them shared. The assay was immunoSEQ multiplex PCR, and TCRdb's table has in-frame clones only and misses some. The DNA gave D and trimming, while V, J and clone size come from that table. Among 170,000 or so clones listed, 80% were seen once. This TCR derives from a man aged 25-45 years in good health and CMV-seropositive. The J gene is TRBJ2-2, the V gene TRBV2; no definite D call. Sequenced material: PBMCs. CDR3 in amino acids: CASIHKSNTGELFF. CDR3 nucleotide sequence: TGTGCCAGCATACACAAATCCAACACCGGGGAGCTGTTTTTT.